These 6 T cell receptor beta chains were all obtained from the same sample, sequenced in a study of T cells in women clearing cervical HPV infection. Some clones are missing from TCRdb's copy, which holds only in-frame ones; the method was immunoSEQ multiplex PCR. Found here are 30,000 to 45,000 clones; the top ten clones hold 1.7%. Material for sequencing was blood buffy coat. The source is a woman between 18 and 70 years old with a cervical HPV16 infection that either progressed to CIN3+ or cleared (not recorded which).

Worth noting for this clone: The CDR3 is cut off 3 residues early in the read; its end comes from the germline J gene. The V gene is TRBV12-3 or TRBV12-4, the J gene TRBJ2-2; 8 bases agree with TRBD1. This CDR3 is 15 amino acids long. J gave up 4 bases and V 5 bases, and 6 bases lay outside the gene matches. CDR3 in amino acids: CASSQDRAVTGELFF. CDR3 bases read: TGTGCCAGCAGTCAGGACAGGGCTGTCACCGGGGAG.

Points on this clone: Read coverage stops 3 residues before the CDR3 terminus; the germline J gene supplies the remainder. The chain combines TRBV19 with TRBJ1-2; 10 positions agree with TRBD1. The germline CDR1 and CDR2 sequences are LNHDA and SQIVND (reference sequence). The CDR3 contains 14 residues. Partial CDR3 DNA: TGTGCCAGTAGCCGGGACAGGGGACACAATGAC. Its translation: CASSRDRGHND. The whole CDR3 reads CASSRDRGHNDYTF.

For this clone: The read ends 3 residues before the CDR3 terminus; that terminus is restored from the germline J gene. The chain uses TRBV7-3 and TRBJ1-2; TRBD1 might be the D (6 bases). This CDR3 contains 16 residues. Germline V gene sequence: CDR1 SGHTA, CDR2 FQGTGA. The CDR3 bases that were read are TGTGCCAGCAGCCCTAAGGGGGGGTCCTCAGAGGATACC. This gives the protein CASSPKGGSSEDT. The full CDR3 reads CASSPKGGSSEDTYTF.

Regarding this clone: The CDR3 end is not reached by the read, which stops 3 residues before it; the germline J gene fills it in. This sequence joins TRBV14 and TRBJ2-3, with D unresolved. Germline V gives CDR1 SGHDN, CDR2 FVKESK. The CDR3 is 14 amino acids. V was shortened by 1 base and J by 3 bases, with 8 bases between the two germline ends. The CDR3 sequence: CASSQAQPTDTQYF. CDR3 DNA (partial): TGTGCCAGCAGCCAAGCACAGCCAACAGATACG.

As regards this clone: The read comes to an end 3 residues before the CDR3 does, leaving the germline J gene to fill in the end. This chain connects TRBV6-2 or TRBV6-3 to TRBJ1-5, with 10 nucleotides matching TRBD1. Germline CDR1 and CDR2: MNHEY and SVGEGT. The V segment lost 6 bases and the J segment 6 bases; nucleotides outside the gene matches: 11. The length of the CDR3 is 16 residues. Incomplete CDR3 DNA: TGTGCCAGCAGCAGCCGTGGGGACAGGGGACGTCAGCCC. It translates to CASSSRGDRGRQP. The full CDR3 protein is CASSSRGDRGRQPQHF.

As concerns this clone: The CDR3 goes on 3 residues after the read ends, and that part is filled in from the germline J gene. The chain carries TRBV7-9 and TRBJ1-2; D unresolved. Germline V gives CDR1 SEHNR, CDR2 FQNEAQ (reference sequence). The CDR3 contains 13 residues. CDR3 DNA, as far as it was read: TGTGCCAGCAGCTTAGTCGATCCAGATACC. Translation gives CASSLVDPDT. The CDR3, in full, reads CASSLVDPDTYTF.